This T cell receptor beta chain appears in the sequencing data of a study of T cell responses to AZD1222 COVID-19 vaccine. The germline gives CDR1 SGHNT, CDR2 YYREEE (reference sequence). Trimming pared 0 bases from V and 6 bases from J, leaving 10 bases between. The CDR3 length is 14 residues. Whole-study findings and limits: White British donors predominated, females outnumbered males, and clonal diversity was possibly underestimated. Of the AZD1222 recipients, only 5 to 7 were seropositive at baseline. In all cases, repertoires were sampled only after the peak T cell response.

The protocol was immunoSEQ multiplex PCR, while the TCRdb copy is restricted to in-frame clones and leaves out a portion. The sample contains about 140,000 clones, over 85% of which appear only once. Worth noting for this clone: Its matching antigen is unknown.

V gene TRBV5-4 combines with J gene TRBJ1-5; TRBD1 is a possible D gene (6 bases). The source material was peripheral blood, sampled on day 0 of MenACWY control vaccination. The TCR comes from an adult in good health. CDR3 amino acids: CASSLGGGAQPQHF. The DNA for the CDR3 is TGTGCCAGCAGCTTGGGGGGGGGCGCTCAGCCCCAGCATTTT.